This TCR beta chain was identified in a study of blood T cell repertoires in COVID-19. This CDR3 has 18 amino acids. V shed 1 base and J 0 bases; nucleotides not matched to a gene: 4. In germline, CDR1 is MGHRA, CDR2 YSYEKL. Assay used: immunoSEQ multiplex PCR; TCRdb lists only in-frame clones, some missing. The sample has about 280,000 clones, 85% to 90% seen once. Clinical history as reported by participants underpinned cohort assignment. The sample was PBMCs or T cells enriched from blood (not recorded which). This clonotype was sampled from a woman younger than 35 with acute COVID-19. The rearrangement links TRBV4-1 to TRBJ2-1; 12 bases fit TRBD2. CDR3 sequence reads: CASSQGATSGSSYNEQFF. The CDR3 bases are TGCGCCAGCAGCCAAGGAGCGACTAGCGGGAGCTCCTACAATGAGCAGTTCTTC.